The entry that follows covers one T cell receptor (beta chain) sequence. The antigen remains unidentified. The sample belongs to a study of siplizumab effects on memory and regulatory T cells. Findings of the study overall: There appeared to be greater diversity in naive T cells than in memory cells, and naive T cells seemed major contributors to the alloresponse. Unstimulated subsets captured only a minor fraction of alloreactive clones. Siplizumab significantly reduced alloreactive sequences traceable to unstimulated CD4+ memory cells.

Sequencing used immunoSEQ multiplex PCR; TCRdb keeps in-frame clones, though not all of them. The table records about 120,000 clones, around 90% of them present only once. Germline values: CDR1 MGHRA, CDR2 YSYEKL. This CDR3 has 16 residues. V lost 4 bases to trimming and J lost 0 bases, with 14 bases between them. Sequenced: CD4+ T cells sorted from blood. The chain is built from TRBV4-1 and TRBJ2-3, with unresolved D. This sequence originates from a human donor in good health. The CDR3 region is CASSLGFGSSTDTQYF. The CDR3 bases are TGCGCCAGCAGCCTAGGATTTGGCTCTAGCACAGATACGCAGTATTTT.